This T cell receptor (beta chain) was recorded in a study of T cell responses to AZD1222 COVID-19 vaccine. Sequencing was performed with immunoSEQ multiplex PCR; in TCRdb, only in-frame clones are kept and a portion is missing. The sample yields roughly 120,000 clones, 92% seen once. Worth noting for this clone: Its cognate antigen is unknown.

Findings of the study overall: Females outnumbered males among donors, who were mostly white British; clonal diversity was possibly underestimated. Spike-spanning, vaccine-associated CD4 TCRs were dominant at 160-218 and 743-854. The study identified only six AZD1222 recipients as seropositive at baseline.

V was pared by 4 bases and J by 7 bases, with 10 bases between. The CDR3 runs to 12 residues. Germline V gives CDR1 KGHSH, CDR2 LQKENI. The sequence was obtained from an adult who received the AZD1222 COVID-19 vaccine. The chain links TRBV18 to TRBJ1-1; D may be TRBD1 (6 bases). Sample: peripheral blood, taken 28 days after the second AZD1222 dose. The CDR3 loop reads CASSRIQGEAFF. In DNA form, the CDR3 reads TGTGCCAGCTCACGTATACAGGGTGAAGCTTTCTTT. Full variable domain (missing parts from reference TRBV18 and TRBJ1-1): NAGVMQNPRHLVRRRGQEARLRCSPMKGHSHVYWYRQLPEEGLKFMVYLQKENIIDESGMPKERFSAEFPKEGPSILRIQQVVRGDSAAYFCASSRIQGEAFFGQGTRLTVV.